This T cell receptor beta chain was recorded in a study of blood T cell repertoires in COVID-19. Germline V gene data show CDR1 as SGHAT and CDR2 as FQNNGV. The CDR3 consists of 17 residues. The junction had 14 bases not matched to a gene; V was cut back by 6 bases and J by 5 bases. Study processing details: Estimation of nucleated cell counts relied on the amplification of reference gene primers. Produced via immunoSEQ multiplex PCR; TCRdb's table is partial and in-frame only. V and J calls and clone size are those listed in that table; D and trimming were worked out from the DNA. Of 200,000 or so clones listed, 89% were seen once; the top ten hold under 7.5%.

The sequenced sample consisted of peripheral blood. The TCR sequence derives from a man in his 60s who had recovered from COVID-19. The chain links TRBV11-2 to TRBJ2-2, with 8 bases that match TRBD2. CDR3 residues: CASRASGAGDRTGELFF. In DNA, the CDR3 is TGTGCCAGCAGGGCCTCGGGAGCGGGGGATCGAACCGGGGAGCTGTTTTTT.